This T cell receptor (beta chain) was sequenced for a study of PD-1 blockade in classical Hodgkin lymphoma. CDR3 length: 17 amino acids. Germline values: CDR1 MGHRA, CDR2 YSYEKL. With 4 bases removed from V and 4 bases from J, the gap between germline ends came to 19 bases. Stated time point: cycle 4 day 1 (C4D1), after more than 5 weeks of nivolumab. Each patient relapsed following autologous stem cell transplantation, and prior brentuximab vedotin exposure differed. Study results and limitations: When set against healthy donors, newly diagnosed patients were reported to show lower baseline TCR diversity. A significant rise in TCR diversity by C4D1 was seen for CD4+ but not CD8+ cells. Initiation of nivolumab under 1 year after ASCT led to exclusion of patients.

As to this clone: Its antigen is undetermined.

This table comes from immunoSEQ multiplex PCR, and its TCRdb copy is limited to in-frame clones, with some not included. The sample lists 100,000 or so clones; more than 85% were seen once. Source: peripheral blood mononuclear cells (PBMCs), taken before the fourth cycle of nivolumab. The chain couples TRBV4-1 to TRBJ2-2; no firm D call. The receptor was derived from a human donor with classical Hodgkin lymphoma. The CDR3 is CASSPQTPRGITGELFF. The CDR3 DNA reads as TGCGCCAGCAGCCCTCAGACCCCCCGAGGCATCACCGGGGAGCTGTTTTTT.